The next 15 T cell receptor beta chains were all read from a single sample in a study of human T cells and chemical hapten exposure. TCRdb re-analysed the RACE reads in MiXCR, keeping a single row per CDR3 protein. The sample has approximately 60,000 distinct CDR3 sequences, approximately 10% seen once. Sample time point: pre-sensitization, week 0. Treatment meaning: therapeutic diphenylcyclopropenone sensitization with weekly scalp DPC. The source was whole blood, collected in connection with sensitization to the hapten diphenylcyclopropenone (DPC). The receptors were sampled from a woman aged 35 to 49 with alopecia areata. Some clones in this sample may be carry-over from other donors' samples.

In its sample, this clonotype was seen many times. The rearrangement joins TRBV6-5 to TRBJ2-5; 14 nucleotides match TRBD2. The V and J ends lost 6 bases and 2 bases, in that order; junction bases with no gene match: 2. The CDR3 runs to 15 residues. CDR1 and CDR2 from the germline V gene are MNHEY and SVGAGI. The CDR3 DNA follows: TGTGCCAGCAGCGGGACTAGCGGGGGTCAAGAGACCCAGTACTTC. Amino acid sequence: CASSGTSGGQETQYF.

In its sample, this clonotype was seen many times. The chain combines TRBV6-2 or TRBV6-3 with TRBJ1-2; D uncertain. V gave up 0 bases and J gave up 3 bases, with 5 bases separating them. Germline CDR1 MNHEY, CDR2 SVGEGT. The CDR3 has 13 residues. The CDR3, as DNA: TGTGCCAGCAGTTACTCGGAAGACTATGGCTACACCTTC. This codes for CASSYSEDYGYTF.

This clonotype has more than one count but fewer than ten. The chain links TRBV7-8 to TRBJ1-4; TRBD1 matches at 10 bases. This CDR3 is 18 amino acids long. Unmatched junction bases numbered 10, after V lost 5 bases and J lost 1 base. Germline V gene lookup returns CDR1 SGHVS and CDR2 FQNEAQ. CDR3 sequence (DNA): TGTGCCAGCAGCCTCTGGACAGGGGGGAGGATAACTAATGAAAAACTGTTTTTT. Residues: CASSLWTGGRITNEKLFF.

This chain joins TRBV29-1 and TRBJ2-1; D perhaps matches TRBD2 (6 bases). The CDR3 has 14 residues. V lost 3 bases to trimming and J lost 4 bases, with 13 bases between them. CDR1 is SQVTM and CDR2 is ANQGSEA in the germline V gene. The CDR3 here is CSVEGLALYNEQFF. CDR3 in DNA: TGCAGCGTTGAGGGACTGGCGTTATACAATGAGCAGTTCTTC.

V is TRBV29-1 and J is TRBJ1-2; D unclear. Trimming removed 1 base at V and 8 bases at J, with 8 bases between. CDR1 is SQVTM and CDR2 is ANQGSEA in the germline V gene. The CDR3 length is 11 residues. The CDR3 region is CSVEAVGGYTF. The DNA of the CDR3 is TGCAGCGTTGAAGCCGTTGGGGGCTACACCTTC.

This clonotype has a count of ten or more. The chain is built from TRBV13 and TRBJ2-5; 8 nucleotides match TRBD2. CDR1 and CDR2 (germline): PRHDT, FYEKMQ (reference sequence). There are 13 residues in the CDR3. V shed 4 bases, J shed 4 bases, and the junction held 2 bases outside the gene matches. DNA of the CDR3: TGTGCCAGCAGCTCGGGACTAGGAGAGACCCAGTACTTC. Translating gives CASSSGLGETQYF.

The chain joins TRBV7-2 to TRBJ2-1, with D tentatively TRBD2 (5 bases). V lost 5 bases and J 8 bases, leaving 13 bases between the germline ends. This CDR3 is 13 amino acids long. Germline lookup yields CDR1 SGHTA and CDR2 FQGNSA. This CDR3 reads CASSLLGLDEQFF. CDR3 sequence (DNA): TGTGCCAGCAGCCTACTAGGACTGGATGAGCAGTTCTTC.

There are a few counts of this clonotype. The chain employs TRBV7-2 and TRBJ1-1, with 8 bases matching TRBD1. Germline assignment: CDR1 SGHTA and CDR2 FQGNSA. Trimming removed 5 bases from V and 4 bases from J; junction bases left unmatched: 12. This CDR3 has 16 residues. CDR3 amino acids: CASSAIPQGALTEAFF. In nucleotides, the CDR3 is TGTGCCAGCAGCGCGATACCTCAGGGGGCCCTCACTGAAGCTTTCTTT.

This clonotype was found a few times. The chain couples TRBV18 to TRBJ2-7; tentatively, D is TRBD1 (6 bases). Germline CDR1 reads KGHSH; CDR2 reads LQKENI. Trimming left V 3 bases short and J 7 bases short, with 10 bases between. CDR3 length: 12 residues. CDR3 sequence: CASSPTGSEQYF. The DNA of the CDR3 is TGTGCCAGCTCACCCACAGGGAGTGAGCAGTACTTC.

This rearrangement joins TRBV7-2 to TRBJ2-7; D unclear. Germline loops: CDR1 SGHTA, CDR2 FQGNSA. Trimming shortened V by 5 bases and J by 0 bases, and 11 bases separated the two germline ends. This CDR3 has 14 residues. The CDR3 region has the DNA TGTGCCAGCAGCCCCCGGAGATACTCCTACGAGCAGTACTTC. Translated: CASSPRRYSYEQYF. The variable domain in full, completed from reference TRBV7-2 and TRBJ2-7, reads GAGVSQSPSNKVTEKGKDVELRCDPISGHTALYWYRQSLGQGLEFLIYFQGNSAPDKSGLPSDRFSAERTGGSVSTLTIQRTQQEDSAVYLCASSPRRYSYEQYFGPGTRLTVT.

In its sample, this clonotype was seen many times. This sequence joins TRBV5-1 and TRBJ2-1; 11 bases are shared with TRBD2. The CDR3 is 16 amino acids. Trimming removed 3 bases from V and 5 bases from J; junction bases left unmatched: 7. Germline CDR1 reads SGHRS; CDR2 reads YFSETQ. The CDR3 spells CASSWTGTSGHNEQFF. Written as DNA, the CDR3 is TGCGCCAGCAGCTGGACCGGGACTAGCGGACACAATGAGCAGTTCTTC.

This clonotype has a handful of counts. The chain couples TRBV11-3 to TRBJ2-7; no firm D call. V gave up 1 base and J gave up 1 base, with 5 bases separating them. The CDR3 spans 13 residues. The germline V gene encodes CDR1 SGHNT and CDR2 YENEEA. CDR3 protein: CASSLAWSYEQYF. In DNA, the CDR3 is TGTGCCAGCAGCTTAGCATGGTCCTACGAGCAGTACTTC.

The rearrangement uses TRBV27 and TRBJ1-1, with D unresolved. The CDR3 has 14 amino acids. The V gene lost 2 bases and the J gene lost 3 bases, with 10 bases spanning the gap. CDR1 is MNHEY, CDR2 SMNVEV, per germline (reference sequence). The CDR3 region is CASSLQPGYTEAFF. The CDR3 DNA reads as TGTGCCAGCAGTTTACAGCCGGGTTACACTGAAGCTTTCTTT.

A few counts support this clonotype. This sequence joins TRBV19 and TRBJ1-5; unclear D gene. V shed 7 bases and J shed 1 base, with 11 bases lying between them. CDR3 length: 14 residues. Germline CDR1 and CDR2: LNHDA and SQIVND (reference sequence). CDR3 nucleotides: TGTGCCAGTACCTCCGCGGGAAGCAATCAGCCCCAGCATTTT. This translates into CASTSAGSNQPQHF.

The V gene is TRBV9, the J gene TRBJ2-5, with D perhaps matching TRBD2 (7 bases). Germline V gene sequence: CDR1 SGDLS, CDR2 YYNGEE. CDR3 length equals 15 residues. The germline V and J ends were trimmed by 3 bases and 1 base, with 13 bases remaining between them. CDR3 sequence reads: CASSAYGGPQETQYF. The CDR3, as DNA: TGTGCCAGCAGCGCTTACGGGGGGCCCCAAGAGACCCAGTACTTC.